This section outlines one T cell receptor beta chain sequence together with its context. This sample was included in a study of T cell changes during pregnancy in multiple sclerosis. The CDR3 covers 16 residues. Losses at the gene ends were 5 bases for V and 5 bases for J; bases not matched to a gene: 13. CDR1 and CDR2 from the germline V gene are SGHTA and FQGTGA. Method: immunoSEQ multiplex PCR; TCRdb's copy keeps in-frame clones and lacks some. The data contain 56,000 or so clones, about 88% of them seen just once; the ten biggest clones take up 1.8%. This chain joins TRBV7-3 and TRBJ2-7, with 9 positions matching TRBD1. The specimen comprised peripheral blood, sampled after pregnancy. This receptor was identified in a female donor with multiple sclerosis, enrolled in a pregnancy study. CDR3 nucleotide sequence: TGTGCCAGCAGCCGGAGGGCAGGACAGGGGTTTCACGAGCAGTACTTC. The encoded protein is CASSRRAGQGFHEQYF.